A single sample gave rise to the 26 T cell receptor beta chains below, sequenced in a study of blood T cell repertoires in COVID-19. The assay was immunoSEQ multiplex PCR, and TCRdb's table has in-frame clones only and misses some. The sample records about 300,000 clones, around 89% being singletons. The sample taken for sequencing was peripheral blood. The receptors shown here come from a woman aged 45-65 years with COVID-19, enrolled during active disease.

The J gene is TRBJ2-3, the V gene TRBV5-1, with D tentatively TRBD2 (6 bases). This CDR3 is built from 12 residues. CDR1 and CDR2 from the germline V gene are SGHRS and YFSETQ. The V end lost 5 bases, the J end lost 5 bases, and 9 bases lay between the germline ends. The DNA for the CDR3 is TGCGCCAGCAGAGGAGCGGGAGATACGCAGTATTTT. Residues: CASRGAGDTQYF.

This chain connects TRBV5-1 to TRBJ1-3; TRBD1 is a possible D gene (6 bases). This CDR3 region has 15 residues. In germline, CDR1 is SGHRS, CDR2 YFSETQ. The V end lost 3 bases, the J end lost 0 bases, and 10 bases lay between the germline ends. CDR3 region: CASSWETGSGNTIYF. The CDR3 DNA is TGCGCCAGCAGCTGGGAGACAGGCTCTGGAAACACCATATATTTT. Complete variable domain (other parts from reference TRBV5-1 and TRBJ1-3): KAGVTQTPRYLIKTRGQQVTLSCSPISGHRSVSWYQQTPGQGLQFLFEYFSETQRNKGNFPGRFSGRQFSNSRSEMNVSTLELGDSALYLCASSWETGSGNTIYFGEGSWLTVV.

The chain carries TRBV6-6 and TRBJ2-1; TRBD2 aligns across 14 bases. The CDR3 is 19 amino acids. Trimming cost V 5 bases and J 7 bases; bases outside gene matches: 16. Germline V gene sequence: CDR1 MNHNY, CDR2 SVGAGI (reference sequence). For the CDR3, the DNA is TGTGCCAGCAGTCCGCCCCCGGGACTAGCGGGAGACGGGCCAAATGAGCAGTTCTTC. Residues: CASSPPPGLAGDGPNEQFF.

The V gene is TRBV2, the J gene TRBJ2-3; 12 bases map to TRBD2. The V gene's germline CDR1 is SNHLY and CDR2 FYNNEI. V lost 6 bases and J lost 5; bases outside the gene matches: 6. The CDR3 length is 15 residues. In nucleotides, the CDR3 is TGTGCCAGCAGCCGGACTAGCGGGAACATAGATACGCAGTATTTT. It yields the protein CASSRTSGNIDTQYF.

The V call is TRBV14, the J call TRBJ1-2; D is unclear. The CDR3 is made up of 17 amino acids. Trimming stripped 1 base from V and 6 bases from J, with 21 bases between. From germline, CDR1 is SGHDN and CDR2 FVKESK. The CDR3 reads CASSQGIRTGWEHGYTF. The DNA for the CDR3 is TGTGCCAGCAGCCAAGGAATAAGAACCGGCTGGGAGCATGGCTACACCTTC.

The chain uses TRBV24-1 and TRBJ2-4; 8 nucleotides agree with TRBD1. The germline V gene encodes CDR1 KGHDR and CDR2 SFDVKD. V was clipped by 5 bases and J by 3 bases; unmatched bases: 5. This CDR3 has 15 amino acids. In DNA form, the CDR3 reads TGTGCCACCAGTGCGCTCGACAGGGGCAAAAACATTCAGTACTTC. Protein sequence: CATSALDRGKNIQYF.

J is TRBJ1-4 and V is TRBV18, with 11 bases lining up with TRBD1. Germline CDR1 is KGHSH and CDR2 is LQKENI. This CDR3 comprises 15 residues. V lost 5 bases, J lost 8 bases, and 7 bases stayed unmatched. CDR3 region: CASSTGQGAKEKLFF. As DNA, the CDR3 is TGTGCCAGCTCAACAGGACAGGGGGCGAAAGAAAAACTGTTTTTT.

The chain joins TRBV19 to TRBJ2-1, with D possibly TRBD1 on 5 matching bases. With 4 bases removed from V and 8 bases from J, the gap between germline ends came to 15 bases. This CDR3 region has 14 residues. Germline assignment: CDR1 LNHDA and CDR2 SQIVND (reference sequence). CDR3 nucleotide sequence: TGTGCCAGTAGTAAACCAGGGTTTAGGGATGAGCAGTTCTTC. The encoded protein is CASSKPGFRDEQFF. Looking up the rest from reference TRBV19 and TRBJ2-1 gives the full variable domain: DGGITQSPKYLFRKEGQNVTLSCEQNLNHDAMYWYRQDPGQGLRLIYYSQIVNDFQKGDIAEGYSVSREKKESFPLTVTSAQKNPTAFYLCASSKPGFRDEQFFGPGTRLTVL.

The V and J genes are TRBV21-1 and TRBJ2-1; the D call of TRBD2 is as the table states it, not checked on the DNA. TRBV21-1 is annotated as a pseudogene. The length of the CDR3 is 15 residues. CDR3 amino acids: CASSLRLAGVSEQFF. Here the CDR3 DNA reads TGTGCCAGCAGCTTAAGACTAGCGGGAGTAAGTGAGCAGTTCTTC.

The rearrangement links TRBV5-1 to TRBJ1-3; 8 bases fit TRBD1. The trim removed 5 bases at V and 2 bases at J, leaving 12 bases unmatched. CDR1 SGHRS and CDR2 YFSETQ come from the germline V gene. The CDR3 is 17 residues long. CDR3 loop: CASRTGTGSLTGNTIYF. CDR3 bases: TGCGCCAGCAGAACCGGGACAGGTTCGTTGACTGGAAACACCATATATTTT.

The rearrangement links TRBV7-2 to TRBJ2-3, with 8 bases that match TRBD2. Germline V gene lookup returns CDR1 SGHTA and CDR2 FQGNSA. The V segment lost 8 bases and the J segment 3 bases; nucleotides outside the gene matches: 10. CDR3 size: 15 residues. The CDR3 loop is CASAFPGLVTDTQYF. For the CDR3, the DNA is TGTGCCAGCGCCTTTCCGGGACTAGTAACAGATACGCAGTATTTT.

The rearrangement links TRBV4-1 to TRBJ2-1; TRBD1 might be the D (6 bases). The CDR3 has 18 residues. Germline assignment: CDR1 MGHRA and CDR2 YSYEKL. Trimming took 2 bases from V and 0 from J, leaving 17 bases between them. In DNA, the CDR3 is TGCGCCAGCAGCCAACTTGCTAGCCAGGGGAGCTCCTACAATGAGCAGTTCTTC. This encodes CASSQLASQGSSYNEQFF.

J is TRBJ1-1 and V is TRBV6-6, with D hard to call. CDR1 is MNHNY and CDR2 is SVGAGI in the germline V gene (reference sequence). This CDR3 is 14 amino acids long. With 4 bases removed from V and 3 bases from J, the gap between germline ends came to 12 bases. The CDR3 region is CASSFPTMDTEAFF. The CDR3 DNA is TGTGCCAGCAGTTTCCCGACTATGGACACTGAAGCTTTCTTT.

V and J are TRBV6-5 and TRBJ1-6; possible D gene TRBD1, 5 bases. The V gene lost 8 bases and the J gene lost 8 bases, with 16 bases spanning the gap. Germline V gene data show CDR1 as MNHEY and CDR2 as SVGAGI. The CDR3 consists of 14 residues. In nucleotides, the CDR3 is TGTGCCAGCGGTCGCTCAGGGTTTGATTCACCCCTCCACTTT. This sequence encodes CASGRSGFDSPLHF.

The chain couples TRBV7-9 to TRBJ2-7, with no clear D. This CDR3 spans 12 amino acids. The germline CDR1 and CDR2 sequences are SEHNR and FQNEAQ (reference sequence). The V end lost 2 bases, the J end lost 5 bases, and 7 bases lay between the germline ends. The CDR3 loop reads CASSLPGNEQYF. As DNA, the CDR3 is TGTGCCAGCAGCTTACCAGGCAACGAGCAGTACTTC.

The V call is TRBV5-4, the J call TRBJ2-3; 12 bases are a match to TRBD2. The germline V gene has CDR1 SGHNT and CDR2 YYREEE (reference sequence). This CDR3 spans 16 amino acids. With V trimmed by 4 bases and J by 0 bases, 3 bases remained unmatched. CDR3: CASSPTSGRSTDTQYF. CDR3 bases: TGTGCCAGCAGCCCTACTAGCGGGAGGAGCACAGATACGCAGTATTTT.

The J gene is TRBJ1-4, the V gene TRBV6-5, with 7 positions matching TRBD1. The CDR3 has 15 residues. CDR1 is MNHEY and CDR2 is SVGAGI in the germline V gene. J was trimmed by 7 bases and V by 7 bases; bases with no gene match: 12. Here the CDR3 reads CASKQTGTDGEKLFF. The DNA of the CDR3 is TGTGCCAGCAAACAAACCGGGACAGATGGTGAAAAACTGTTTTTT.

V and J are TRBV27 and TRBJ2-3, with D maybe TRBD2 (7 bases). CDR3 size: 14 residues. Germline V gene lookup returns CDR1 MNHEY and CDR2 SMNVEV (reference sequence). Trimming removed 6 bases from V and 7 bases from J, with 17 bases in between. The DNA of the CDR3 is TGTGCCAGCAGCCCGGCGGGGGCCGGGAATACGCAGTATTTT. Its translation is CASSPAGAGNTQYF.

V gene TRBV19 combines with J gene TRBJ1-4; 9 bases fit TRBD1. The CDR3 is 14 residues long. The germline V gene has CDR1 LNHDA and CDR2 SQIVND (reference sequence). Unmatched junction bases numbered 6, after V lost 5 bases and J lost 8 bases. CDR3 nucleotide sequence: TGTGCCAGTAGTTTGGGACAGGGAGTAGAAAAACTGTTTTTT. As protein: CASSLGQGVEKLFF. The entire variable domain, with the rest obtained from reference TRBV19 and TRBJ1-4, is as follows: DGGITQSPKYLFRKEGQNVTLSCEQNLNHDAMYWYRQDPGQGLRLIYYSQIVNDFQKGDIAEGYSVSREKKESFPLTVTSAQKNPTAFYLCASSLGQGVEKLFFGSGTQLSVL.

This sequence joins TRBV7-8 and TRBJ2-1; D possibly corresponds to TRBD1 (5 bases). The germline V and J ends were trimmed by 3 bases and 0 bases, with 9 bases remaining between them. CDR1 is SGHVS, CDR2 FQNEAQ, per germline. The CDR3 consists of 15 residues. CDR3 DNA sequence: TGTGCCAGCAGCTTCAGACAGAACTCCTACAATGAGCAGTTCTTC. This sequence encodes CASSFRQNSYNEQFF.

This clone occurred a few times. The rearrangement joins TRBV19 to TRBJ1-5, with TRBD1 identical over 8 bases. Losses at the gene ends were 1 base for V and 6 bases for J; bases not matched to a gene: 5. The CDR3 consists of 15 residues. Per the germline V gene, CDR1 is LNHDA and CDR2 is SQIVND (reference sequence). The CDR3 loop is CASSIGAGGRQPQHF. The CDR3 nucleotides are TGTGCCAGTAGTATAGGGGCAGGGGGCCGTCAGCCCCAGCATTTT. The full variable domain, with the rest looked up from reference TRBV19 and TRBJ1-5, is DGGITQSPKYLFRKEGQNVTLSCEQNLNHDAMYWYRQDPGQGLRLIYYSQIVNDFQKGDIAEGYSVSREKKESFPLTVTSAQKNPTAFYLCASSIGAGGRQPQHFGDGTRLSIL.

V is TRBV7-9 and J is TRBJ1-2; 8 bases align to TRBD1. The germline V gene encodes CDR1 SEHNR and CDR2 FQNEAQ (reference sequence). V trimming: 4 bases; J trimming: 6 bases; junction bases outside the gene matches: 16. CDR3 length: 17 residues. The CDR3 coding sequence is TGTGCCAGCAGCTCCGGACAGGGCTTAGGGGTACGGGATGGCTACACCTTC. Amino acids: CASSSGQGLGVRDGYTF.

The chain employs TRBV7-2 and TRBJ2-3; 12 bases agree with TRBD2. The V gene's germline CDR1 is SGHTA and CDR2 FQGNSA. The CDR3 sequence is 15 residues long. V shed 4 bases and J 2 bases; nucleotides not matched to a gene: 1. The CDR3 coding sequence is TGTGCCAGCAGCTCTAGCGGGAGGGACACAGATACGCAGTATTTT. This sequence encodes CASSSSGRDTDTQYF.

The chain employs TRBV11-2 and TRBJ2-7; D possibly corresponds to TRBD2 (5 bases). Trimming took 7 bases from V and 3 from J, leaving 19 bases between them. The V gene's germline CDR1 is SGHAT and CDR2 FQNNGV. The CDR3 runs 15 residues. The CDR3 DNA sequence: TGTGCCAGCACCTACAACGGGGTAGTTGGCTACGAGCAGTACTTC. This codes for CASTYNGVVGYEQYF.

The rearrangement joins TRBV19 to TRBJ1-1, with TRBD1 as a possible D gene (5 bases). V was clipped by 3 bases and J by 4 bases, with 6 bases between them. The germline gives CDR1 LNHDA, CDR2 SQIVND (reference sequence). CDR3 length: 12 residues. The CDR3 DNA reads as TGTGCCAGTAGTATTGGGGCCACTGAAGCTTTCTTT. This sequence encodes CASSIGATEAFF.

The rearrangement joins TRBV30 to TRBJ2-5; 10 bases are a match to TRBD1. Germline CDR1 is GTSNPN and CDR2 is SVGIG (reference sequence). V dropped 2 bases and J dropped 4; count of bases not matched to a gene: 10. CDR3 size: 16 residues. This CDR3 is CAWSTMDRGNLETQYF. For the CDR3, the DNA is TGTGCCTGGAGTACCATGGACAGGGGGAATTTAGAGACCCAGTACTTC.